The clone carrying this T cell receptor (beta chain) was seen a single time. The treatment was: approximately 18 received Ad26.COV2.S at low or high dose, single or two shots; five or six received placebo; per-sample allocation not given. Sampling happened 63 days after the first vaccine or placebo injection. This person who donated was an adult of 18-55 years in Boston. The data are from a study of Ad26.COV2.S vaccination and SARS-CoV-2 variants. Study as a whole: Each vaccinee took Ad26.COV2.S intramuscularly, once or twice 56 days apart.

TCRdb keeps only in-frame clones here, not all; method: immunoSEQ multiplex PCR. The sample carries some 320,000 clones, 86% recorded once. The CDR3 has 14 residues. Trimming shortened V by 4 bases and J by 6 bases, and 15 bases separated the two germline ends. Germline CDR1 and CDR2: LGHDT and YNNKEL (reference sequence). This TCR was recovered from a person aged 18-65 years who received the Ad26.COV2.S COVID-19 vaccine or a placebo. Material: peripheral blood, obtained in a trial of Ad26.COV2.S vaccine versus placebo. The chain is built from TRBV3-1 (or the pseudogene TRBV3-2) and TRBJ1-1; D is unresolved. As DNA, the CDR3 is TGTGCCAGCAGCCTTAAACGAAACAGCCCTGAAGCTTTCTTT. Encoded protein: CASSLKRNSPEAFF.